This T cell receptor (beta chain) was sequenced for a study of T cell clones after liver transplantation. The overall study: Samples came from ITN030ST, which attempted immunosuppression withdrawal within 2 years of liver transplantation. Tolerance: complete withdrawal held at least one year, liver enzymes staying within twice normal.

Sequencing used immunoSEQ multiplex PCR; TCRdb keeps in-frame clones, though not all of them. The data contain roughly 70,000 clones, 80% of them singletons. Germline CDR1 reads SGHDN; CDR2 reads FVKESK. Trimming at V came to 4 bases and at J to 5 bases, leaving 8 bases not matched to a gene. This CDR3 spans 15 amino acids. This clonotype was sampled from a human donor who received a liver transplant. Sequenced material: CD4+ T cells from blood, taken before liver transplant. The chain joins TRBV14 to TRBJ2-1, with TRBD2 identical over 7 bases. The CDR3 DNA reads TGTGCCAGCAGCCCCCTAGGCGGGAGTAACAATGAGCAGTTCTTC. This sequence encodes CASSPLGGSNNEQFF.